Listed here are 8 T cell receptor beta chains from one sample, sequenced in a study of T cell changes during pregnancy in multiple sclerosis (dated by TCRdb to about 2019). The library was produced with the immunoSEQ multiplex PCR assay. Entries here come from immuneACCESS through TCRdb and include only in-frame sequences with V and J called. Some clones fail to appear in such tables; in the studies checked, an unresolved V gene covers under half of the shortfall, and the cause of the remainder is unknown. In all, the sample holds approximately 23,000 clones, and about 89% of those were seen once. 0.6% to 0.7% of the sample is in the top ten clones. Sequenced here: CD4+ T cells from peripheral blood mononuclear cells, sampled in the third trimester of pregnancy. The receptors here all came from a female donor in good health, enrolled as a control in a pregnancy study.

The V call is TRBV19, the J call TRBJ1-2; 9 positions agree with TRBD1. Germline trimming cut 4 bases from V and 5 bases from J; bases unmatched to any gene: 14. This CDR3 is 17 amino acids long. The germline V gene has CDR1 LNHDA and CDR2 SQIVND (reference sequence). This chain's CDR3 is CASSTADRGDVGYGYTF. DNA for the CDR3: TGTGCCAGTAGTACCGCGGACAGGGGTGATGTTGGATATGGCTACACCTTC.

The chain combines TRBV6-5 with TRBJ2-7; maybe TRBD1 (5 bases). The CDR3 is 14 residues long. Between the trimmed V and J ends, which lost 7 bases and 2 bases, there was a span of 15 bases. Germline V lookup: CDR1 MNHEY, CDR2 SVGAGI. This CDR3 reads CASTSNRPPYEQYF. CDR3 nucleotides: TGTGCCAGCACTTCAAACAGGCCCCCCTACGAGCAGTACTTC.

The chain is built from TRBV7-3 and TRBJ1-2, with 7 positions matching TRBD1. The junction had 3 bases not matched to a gene; V was cut back by 2 bases and J by 6 bases. This CDR3 region has 13 residues. Germline V gene lookup returns CDR1 SGHTA and CDR2 FQGTGA. The DNA of the CDR3 is TGTGCCAGCAGCTTAGACAGGGTTGATGGCTACACCTTC. Protein sequence: CASSLDRVDGYTF.

This clone was detected only once. The chain recombines TRBV11-3 with TRBJ2-1; TRBD1 is a possible D gene (6 bases). The CDR3 is 13 residues long. Per the germline V gene, CDR1 is SGHNT and CDR2 is YENEEA. The V gene lost 6 bases and the J gene lost 15 bases, with 21 bases spanning the gap. The CDR3 here is CASSLPTGLELFF. The DNA for the CDR3 is TGTGCCAGCAGTTTGCCAACAGGGTTAGAACTGTTCTTC.

This chain uses TRBV9 with TRBJ2-2; D remains ambiguous. The V gene's germline CDR1 is SGDLS and CDR2 YYNGEE. This CDR3 comprises 14 residues. The V gene lost 5 bases and the J gene lost 0 bases, with 8 bases spanning the gap. This chain's CDR3 is CASRFDTNTGELFF. The CDR3 coding sequence is TGTGCCAGCAGGTTCGACACGAACACCGGGGAGCTGTTTTTT.

This clone was seen more than once but under ten times. The chain carries TRBV10-3 and TRBJ1-6; 10 bases agree with TRBD1. The junction had 2 bases not matched to a gene; V was cut back by 2 bases and J by 7 bases. The CDR3 has 15 residues. The V gene's germline CDR1 is ENHRY and CDR2 SYGVKD. CDR3 in amino acids: CAISEGTGVNSPLHF. In DNA form, the CDR3 reads TGTGCCATCAGTGAGGGGACAGGGGTGAATTCACCCCTCCACTTT.

This sequence joins TRBV29-1 and TRBJ2-1; 7 bases fit TRBD2. Germline V lookup: CDR1 SQVTM, CDR2 ANQGSEA. V trimming: 3 bases; J trimming: 2 bases; junction bases outside the gene matches: 7. The CDR3 is 15 residues long. For the CDR3, the DNA is TGCAGCGTTGACTCGGGGGGACTACCCTACAATGAGCAGTTCTTC. It codes for CSVDSGGLPYNEQFF.

This chain joins TRBV27 and TRBJ2-1, with 10 bases aligning to TRBD2. Germline values: CDR1 MNHEY, CDR2 SMNVEV (reference sequence). V dropped 8 bases and J dropped 5; count of bases not matched to a gene: 9. The CDR3 is 15 amino acids. The CDR3 loop is CASEPGTSDHNEQFF. The CDR3 nucleotides are TGTGCCAGCGAACCCGGGACTAGCGACCACAATGAGCAGTTCTTC.